This TCR beta chain was captured by sequencing in a study of cytotoxic CD8 clonotypes in ibrutinib-treated CLL. Study-wide results and limits: At the start, clonality exceeded age-matched healthy donors and followed circulating CD8+ T-cell counts. Clonotypes that were public were uncommon, and they contracted or stayed stable on treatment. Rising at ibrutinib response, clonality subsequently fell back toward baseline at progression.

With regard to this clone: Its target is unknown.

V lost 5 bases and J lost 9, with 11 bases in between. Germline CDR1 reads MNHEY; CDR2 reads SVGAGI. The CDR3 is 12 amino acids. Data came from immunoSEQ multiplex PCR; TCRdb stores just in-frame clones and leaves some out. The sample lists roughly 250,000 clones; roughly 74% were seen once. This TCR derives from a human donor with chronic lymphocytic leukemia. This chain links TRBV6-5 with TRBJ2-4, with D unclear. Source: PBMCs, taken after 24 months of ibrutinib treatment. The CDR3 DNA reads TGTGCCAGCAGTGTTCCGGCAGGCATTCAGTACTTC. Amino acids: CASSVPAGIQYF.